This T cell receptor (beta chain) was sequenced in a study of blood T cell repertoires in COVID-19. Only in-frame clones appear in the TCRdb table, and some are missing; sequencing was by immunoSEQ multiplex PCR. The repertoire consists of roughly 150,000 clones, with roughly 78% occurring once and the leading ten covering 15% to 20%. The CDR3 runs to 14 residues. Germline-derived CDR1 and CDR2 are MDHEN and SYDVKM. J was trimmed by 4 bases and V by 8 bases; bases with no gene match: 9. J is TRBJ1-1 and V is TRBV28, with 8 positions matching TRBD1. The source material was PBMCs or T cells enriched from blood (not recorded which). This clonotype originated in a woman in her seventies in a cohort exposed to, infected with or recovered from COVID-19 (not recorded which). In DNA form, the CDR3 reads TGTGCCAGCCGGGTACAGGGGGAGGGCACTGAAGCTTTCTTT. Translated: CASRVQGEGTEAFF.